The 27 T cell receptor beta chains given below trace back to one sample, sequenced in a study of blood T cell repertoires in COVID-19. Clones were sequenced by immunoSEQ multiplex PCR, and TCRdb holds only the in-frame ones, with some missing. The sample yields 100,000 to 150,000 clones, approximately 84% seen once. Material for sequencing was peripheral blood. The source is a woman of 80 years or more with acute or convalescent COVID-19.

V and J are TRBV7-2 and TRBJ1-4; tentatively, D is TRBD1 (5 bases). The CDR3 has 13 residues. V dropped 1 base and J dropped 8 bases, with 8 bases sitting between them. Germline V gene sequence: CDR1 SGHTA, CDR2 FQGNSA. CDR3: CASSLDRGEKLFF. The DNA for the CDR3 is TGTGCCAGCAGCTTAGATAGGGGAGAAAAACTGTTTTTT.

The chain links TRBV7-2 to TRBJ1-1, with 8 bases that match TRBD1. The CDR3 is made up of 11 amino acids. With 6 bases clipped from V and 10 bases from J, the junction kept 4 bases outside the gene matches. The germline gives CDR1 SGHTA, CDR2 FQGNSA. CDR3 in amino acids: CASSWTGPAFF. In nucleotides, the CDR3 is TGTGCCAGCAGTTGGACAGGGCCAGCTTTCTTT.

J is TRBJ2-7 and V is TRBV5-5, with 8 bases aligning to TRBD1. After removal of 3 bases from V and 3 bases from J, the junction contained 11 bases not matched to a gene. Germline CDR1 and CDR2: SGHKS and YYEKEE (reference sequence). This CDR3 is 16 amino acids long. CDR3 coding DNA: TGTGCCAGCAGCTCGCAGGGGGCGCTCAGTCTCTACGAGCAGTACTTC. This translates into CASSSQGALSLYEQYF.

This chain uses TRBV5-1 with TRBJ2-1; 7 bases map to TRBD2. Germline CDR1 is SGHRS and CDR2 is YFSETQ. V gave up 2 bases and J gave up 0 bases; unmatched junction bases: 5. CDR3 length: 16 amino acids. The CDR3 reads CASSLAAGSSYNEQFF. The CDR3 DNA reads as TGCGCCAGCAGCTTAGCAGCGGGGAGCTCCTACAATGAGCAGTTCTTC.

The chain is built from TRBV6-5 and TRBJ1-2; D perhaps matches TRBD1 (6 bases). The CDR3 extends over 15 amino acids. Trimming cost V 5 bases and J 6 bases, with 19 bases left between them. Germline-derived CDR1 and CDR2 are MNHEY and SVGAGI. CDR3 sequence reads: CASSPPGGLRDGYTF. The CDR3 DNA sequence: TGTGCCAGCAGTCCTCCCGGGGGGCTTAGAGATGGCTACACCTTC.

The chain uses TRBV4-1 and TRBJ1-3; tentatively, D is TRBD1 (5 bases). V was shortened by 0 bases and J by 3 bases, with 9 bases between the two germline ends. CDR3 length: 15 residues. The germline CDR1 and CDR2 sequences are MGHRA and YSYEKL. The CDR3 region has the DNA TGCGCCAGCAGCCAAGAGGGGAGGGGTGGAAACACCATATATTTT. As protein: CASSQEGRGGNTIYF.

This chain connects TRBV7-2 to TRBJ2-5; no firm D call. The CDR3 contains 14 residues. Germline V gene sequence: CDR1 SGHTA, CDR2 FQGNSA. V was cut by 2 bases and J by 2 bases, with 9 bases left in between. As DNA, the CDR3 is TGTGCCAGCAGCTTAATGGGCAGACAAGAGACCCAGTACTTC. Its protein product is CASSLMGRQETQYF.

The chain combines TRBV5-6 with TRBJ1-2; 10 nucleotides line up with TRBD1. Germline values: CDR1 SGHDT, CDR2 YYEEEE. The CDR3 consists of 13 residues. Losses at the gene ends were 5 bases for V and 7 bases for J; bases not matched to a gene: 5. CDR3 coding DNA: TGTGCCAGCAGTCCGGGGGACAGGGGTGGCTACACCTTC. This sequence encodes CASSPGDRGGYTF.

The chain recombines TRBV6-4 with TRBJ2-1, with 11 positions matching TRBD2. The CDR3 runs 15 residues. J was trimmed by 4 bases and V by 4 bases; bases with no gene match: 3. The germline V gene has CDR1 MRHNA and CDR2 SNTAGT. The CDR3 DNA is TGTGCCAGCAGTGCCGGGACTAGCGGTTACAATGAGCAGTTCTTC. The encoded protein is CASSAGTSGYNEQFF.

The rearrangement uses TRBV18 and TRBJ1-5, with TRBD1 matching 7 bases. The CDR3 is 14 residues long. Germline CDR1 and CDR2: KGHSH and LQKENI. V was clipped by 2 bases and J by 4 bases; unmatched bases: 2. DNA for the CDR3: TGTGCCAGCTCACCAGGACAGGCGAATCAGCCCCAGCATTTT. Encoded protein: CASSPGQANQPQHF.

The chain combines TRBV7-2 with TRBJ2-3, with 9 positions matching TRBD2. This CDR3 has 16 residues. Germline V gene sequence: CDR1 SGHTA, CDR2 FQGNSA. The V segment lost 5 bases and the J segment 2 bases; nucleotides outside the gene matches: 8. The CDR3 coding sequence is TGTGCCAGCAGCCGCTCAGCGGGAGGCCTCACAGATACGCAGTATTTT. This codes for CASSRSAGGLTDTQYF. The whole variable domain, remainder taken from reference TRBV7-2 and TRBJ2-3, is GAGVSQSPSNKVTEKGKDVELRCDPISGHTALYWYRQSLGQGLEFLIYFQGNSAPDKSGLPSDRFSAERTGGSVSTLTIQRTQQEDSAVYLCASSRSAGGLTDTQYFGPGTRLTVL.

The rearrangement uses TRBV7-8 and TRBJ2-7; perhaps TRBD1 as D (5 bases). From germline, CDR1 is SGHVS and CDR2 FQNEAQ. The CDR3 is 12 residues long. Trimming shortened V by 3 bases and J by 6 bases, and 9 bases separated the two germline ends. The CDR3 DNA follows: TGTGCCAGCAGCTTCAGTCAGGGCGAGCAGTACTTC. Translation: CASSFSQGEQYF.

The chain has TRBV27 and TRBJ2-3, with D unresolved. There are 11 residues in the CDR3. The V gene's germline CDR1 is MNHEY and CDR2 SMNVEV (reference sequence). V lost 5 bases to trimming and J lost 8 bases, with 8 bases between them. DNA for the CDR3: TGTGCCAGCAGTCCCCCGGGTACGCAGTATTTT. Its translation: CASSPPGTQYF.

The V call is TRBV18, the J call TRBJ1-1; tentative D call: TRBD1 (6 bases). The germline CDR1 and CDR2 sequences are KGHSH and LQKENI. V was clipped by 3 bases and J by 4 bases, with 12 bases between them. There are 14 residues in the CDR3. The CDR3 region is CASSPQGLGTEAFF. The CDR3 DNA is TGTGCCAGCTCACCCCAGGGGTTGGGCACTGAAGCTTTCTTT. The full variable domain, completed using reference TRBV18 and TRBJ1-1, is NAGVMQNPRHLVRRRGQEARLRCSPMKGHSHVYWYRQLPEEGLKFMVYLQKENIIDESGMPKERFSAEFPKEGPSILRIQQVVRGDSAAYFCASSPQGLGTEAFFGQGTRLTVV.

The CDR3 protein is CASRSATDYQPYEQYF. The CDR3 DNA sequence: TGTGCCAGCAGGAGTGCGACCGACTACCAACCCTACGAGCAGTACTTC. V and J are TRBV5-6 and TRBJ2-7, with D perhaps TRBD2 (5 bases). V was trimmed by 5 bases and J by 2 bases, leaving 20 bases between them. This CDR3 has 16 residues. CDR1 is SGHDT, CDR2 YYEEEE, per germline.

The J gene is TRBJ1-1, the V gene TRBV2, with 9 bases matching TRBD1. CDR1 and CDR2 (germline): SNHLY, FYNNEI. Unmatched junction bases numbered 4, after V lost 6 bases and J lost 5 bases. The length of the CDR3 is 13 residues. The DNA of the CDR3 is TGTGCCAGCAGCGTCGGGACAGGGACTGAAGCTTTCTTT. Encoded protein: CASSVGTGTEAFF.

The rearrangement joins TRBV30 to TRBJ1-2; TRBD1 matches 11 bases. The CDR3 consists of 15 residues. The J segment lost 5 bases and the V segment lost 1 base, leaving 6 bases of the junction unmatched. Germline V gene lookup returns CDR1 GTSNPN and CDR2 SVGIG (reference sequence). CDR3 sequence (DNA): TGTGCCTGGAGTGCCCGGGACAGGGGGTCTTATGGCTACACCTTC. Residues: CAWSARDRGSYGYTF.

This clone was seen only a few times. The V and J genes are TRBV5-4 and TRBJ1-5; D gene ambiguous. Germline V gene lookup returns CDR1 SGHNT and CDR2 YYREEE (reference sequence). Trimming stripped 1 base from V and 0 bases from J, with 8 bases between. The CDR3 has 15 amino acids. DNA of the CDR3: TGTGCCAGCAGCTTGTGCAGACTTAGCAATCAGCCCCAGCATTTT. As protein: CASSLCRLSNQPQHF.

The chain employs TRBV4-1 and TRBJ1-3, with D maybe TRBD1 (5 bases). CDR1 and CDR2 from the germline V gene are MGHRA and YSYEKL. With 1 base removed from V and 2 bases from J, the gap between germline ends came to 12 bases. CDR3 size: 16 residues. Here the CDR3 reads CASSQAPTGAGNTIYF. DNA for the CDR3: TGCGCCAGCAGCCAAGCACCTACGGGGGCTGGAAACACCATATATTTT.

This clone has a single count. The J gene is TRBJ1-5, the V gene TRBV19; 7 bases agree with TRBD1. Germline loops: CDR1 LNHDA, CDR2 SQIVND (reference sequence). This CDR3 has 15 amino acids. V was clipped by 3 bases and J by 2 bases; unmatched bases: 4. CDR3 nucleotides: TGTGCCAGTAGTATGGCTCAGGGGGGCAATCAGCCCCAGCATTTT. Amino acids: CASSMAQGGNQPQHF.

The CDR3 loop is CASSQDRNQPQHF. CDR3 nucleotides: TGTGCCAGCTCACAAGACAGGAATCAGCCCCAGCATTTT. This chain uses TRBV18 with TRBJ1-5; weak D call: TRBD1 (6 bases). The length of the CDR3 is 13 residues. The V and J ends lost 4 bases and 4 bases respectively, with 8 bases between them. The V gene's germline CDR1 is KGHSH and CDR2 LQKENI.

CDR3 region: CASSLGSGGDYEQYF. In DNA form, the CDR3 reads TGTGCCAGCAGTTTGGGTAGCGGGGGTGATTACGAGCAGTACTTC. This chain joins TRBV27 and TRBJ2-7, with 9 bases fitting TRBD2. This CDR3 has 15 residues. The ends lost 3 bases at V and 4 bases at J; junction bases unmatched: 7. Germline CDR1 reads MNHEY; CDR2 reads SMNVEV (reference sequence).

The V call is TRBV7-2, the J call TRBJ1-6; 10 bases are a match to TRBD1. Unmatched junction bases numbered 2, after V lost 4 bases and J lost 8 bases. CDR1 SGHTA and CDR2 FQGNSA come from the germline V gene. The CDR3 has 14 residues. CDR3 sequence reads: CASSWTGGDSPLHF. DNA of the CDR3: TGTGCCAGCAGCTGGACAGGGGGGGATTCACCCCTCCACTTT.

V gene TRBV5-6 combines with J gene TRBJ1-2, with TRBD1 matching 10 bases. Germline CDR1 is SGHDT and CDR2 is YYEEEE. The junction had 3 bases not matched to a gene; V was cut back by 0 bases and J by 4 bases. The CDR3 contains 15 residues. The CDR3 DNA is TGTGCCAGCAGCTTGGCCGGGGACAGGGGCTATGGCTACACCTTC. Amino acid sequence: CASSLAGDRGYGYTF.

The gene calls are TRBV6-5 and TRBJ2-1; 8 bases fit TRBD2. The CDR3 loop spans 15 amino acids. The ends lost 7 bases at V and 7 bases at J; junction bases unmatched: 12. CDR1 is MNHEY and CDR2 is SVGAGI in the germline V gene. CDR3 nucleotide sequence: TGTGCCAGCACCTCGTTTTTAGCGGGACGTAATGAGCAGTTCTTC. Its protein is CASTSFLAGRNEQFF.

The rearrangement uses TRBV19 and TRBJ1-5, with 7 bases that match TRBD1. CDR3 length: 18 amino acids. The J segment lost 2 bases and the V segment lost 1 base, leaving 11 bases of the junction unmatched. CDR1 is LNHDA and CDR2 is SQIVND in the germline V gene (reference sequence). The CDR3 nucleotides are TGTGCCAGTAGTATAGCTGGCACGAGGGGGCGAGGCAATCAGCCCCAGCATTTT. This encodes CASSIAGTRGRGNQPQHF.

This clone was observed a single time. The chain carries TRBV14 and TRBJ2-1; D remains unclear. Deletions cut 4 bases from V and 3 bases from J, with 13 bases between. The CDR3 loop spans 15 amino acids. Germline loops: CDR1 SGHDN, CDR2 FVKESK. CDR3 DNA sequence: TGTGCCAGCAGCCCCACCCGCGGCATCTACAATGAGCAGTTCTTC. Its translation: CASSPTRGIYNEQFF.